This T cell receptor beta chain is drawn from a study of blood T cell repertoires in COVID-19. In the study overall: The United States, Italy and Spain were the sources of the acute and convalescent COVID-19 samples. T cells, B-cell-depleted T cells, or PBMCs provided the cDNA or gDNA that served as material.

Study processing details: Amplifying reference gene primers gave estimates of nucleated cell counts. Sequencing was performed with immunoSEQ multiplex PCR; in TCRdb, only in-frame clones are kept and a portion is missing. Clone size and the V and J calls come from that table; the DNA yielded D and trimming. The sample shows fewer than 90,000 clones, roughly 80% of them seen only once. The sequence was collected from a human donor in a cohort sampled during active COVID-19. Sequences were obtained from peripheral blood.

CDR3 nucleotides: TGTGCCAGCAGTTTATCGCGACCCGGGACTAGCGGGAGAGGGGCCCAAGAGACCCAGTACTTC. It yields the protein CASSLSRPGTSGRGAQETQYF. The J gene is TRBJ2-5, the V gene TRBV27; 14 bases line up with TRBD2. Germline V gives CDR1 MNHEY, CDR2 SMNVEV (reference sequence). V shed 0 bases and J 1 base; nucleotides not matched to a gene: 13. CDR3 length: 21 amino acids.